The clone carrying this TCR beta chain was counted only a few times. Its antigen is unidentified. The V gene's germline CDR1 is LNHDA and CDR2 SQIVND (reference sequence). J was trimmed by 1 base and V by 5 bases; bases with no gene match: 4. The CDR3 runs to 14 residues. This specimen belongs to a study of shared clonotypes between healthy human individuals. Study-wide results and limits: Shared clonotypes across all four donors exceeded non-shared ones in generation probability. Among donors, clonotype sharing was expected to be affected by sequencing depth.

TCRdb's copy holds only in-frame clones and misses some; the assay was immunoSEQ multiplex PCR. The table includes 2 million to 3 million clones, over 85% detected once. The TCR originated in a man aged 18 to 30 in good health. Some clones in this sample may be carry-over from other donors' samples. The sequenced material came from naive CD4+ T cells from PBMCs. Stated subset: CD45RA+ positively selected. The chain carries TRBV19 and TRBJ1-1; TRBD1 agrees at 7 bases. DNA for the CDR3: TGTGCCAGTAGTCAGACAGGGCCGAACACTGAAGCTTTCTTT. Translating gives CASSQTGPNTEAFF.